A selection of T cell receptor beta chains follows, all from one sample in a study of glioma-infiltrating T cells. TCRdb redid the calling of the multiplex PCR reads with MiXCR, one entry per CDR3 protein. Of a few hundred thousand distinct CDR3 sequences listed, 41% are singletons. Sequences were obtained from glioma tissue, nonneoplastic brain tissue, or PBMCs (not recorded which). These receptors were collected from a human donor with low-grade glioma or glioblastoma, undergoing nonglioma brain surgery, or in good health (not recorded which). Both conserved end residues are part of each CDR3. The D gene is left open where the match is weak. Size is omitted from some rows. Given values are once, few, many or a class for expanded clones.

d_call j_call clone_size v_call cdr3_aa cdr3_nt
TRBD1 TRBJ2-7 . TRBV6-2/TRBV6-3 CASSTRSTGTGFYEQYF TGTGCCAGCAGTACGCGCAGTACCGGGACAGGGTTCTACGAGCAGTACTTC
. TRBJ1-3 many TRBV28 CASSILIGGNTIYF TGTGCCAGCAGCATTCTAATCGGAGGAAACACCATATATTTT
TRBD1 TRBJ1-1 few TRBV5-1 CASSSNLDRSNTEAFF TGCGCCAGCAGCTCGAACCTGGACAGGTCGAACACTGAAGCTTTCTTT
TRBD1 TRBJ2-6 once TRBV14 CASSQALHQPGQVSGANVLTF TGTGCCAGCAGCCAAGCTCTGCATCAACCGGGACAGGTCTCTGGGGCCAACGTCCTGACTTTC
. TRBJ2-1 once TRBV12-3/TRBV12-4 CASSLGEVVEQSF TGTGCCAGCAGTTTGGGGGAGGTGGTTGAGCAGTCCTTC
. TRBJ2-5 . TRBV5-4 CASSVGGGETQYF TGTGCCAGCAGCGTCGGGGGCGGAGAGACCCAGTACTTC
TRBD1 TRBJ2-4 many TRBV6-2/TRBV6-3 CASSYQLGQGVMENIQYF TGTGCCAGCAGTTACCAGCTGGGACAGGGGGTTATGGAAAACATTCAGTACTTC
TRBD2 TRBJ2-3 . TRBV27 CASSRDGTSGLGTDTQYF TGTGCCAGCAGCCGGGACGGGACTAGCGGCCTTGGGACAGATACGCAGTATTTT
. TRBJ2-7 few TRBV20-1 CSARGSFEQYF TGCAGTGCTAGGGGGTCGTTCGAGCAGTACTTC
. TRBJ1-1 many TRBV25-1 CASSDEVTEAFF TGTGCCAGCAGTGACGAAGTCACTGAAGCTTTCTTT
. TRBJ2-3 many TRBV4-2 CASSQDGTRGTDTQYF TGTGCCAGCAGCCAAGATGGGACCAGGGGCACAGATACGCAGTATTTT
. TRBJ1-2 . TRBV4-2 CASESNYGYTF TGTGCCAGCGAAAGTAACTATGGCTACACCTTC
. TRBJ2-1 . TRBV6-2/TRBV6-3 CASSSAGPTHGNEQFF TGTGCCAGCAGTTCCGCCGGGCCCACACACGGGAATGAGCAGTTCTTC
. TRBJ2-6 few TRBV20-1 CSARERGKRANVLTF TGCAGTGCCCGCGAGAGGGGTAAGCGGGCCAACGTCCTGACTTTC
. TRBJ2-1 . TRBV7-3 CASSLTRGNYNEQFF TGTGCCAGCAGCCTCACTCGGGGGAACTACAATGAGCAGTTCTTC
TRBD1 TRBJ2-3 . TRBV27 CASSGIVQSGTGRPDTQYF TGTGCCAGCAGTGGTATAGTTCAATCCGGGACAGGGAGACCAGATACGCAGTATTTT
. TRBJ1-1 . TRBV29-1 CSVANDSSSREAFF TGCAGCGTCGCTAACGACAGCTCCTCGCGCGAGGCTTTCTTT
. TRBJ2-3 . TRBV7-2 CASSFVGTSTDTQYF TGTGCCAGCAGCTTTGTGGGGACTAGCACAGATACGCAGTATTTT
TRBD1 TRBJ2-7 many TRBV6-5 CASSYQTGGSYEQYF TGTGCCAGCAGTTACCAGACAGGGGGCTCCTACGAGCAGTACTTC
. TRBJ1-4 . TRBV3-1 CASSTGAANEKLFF TGTGCCAGCAGTACTGGGGCGGCTAATGAAAAACTGTTTTTT
TRBD1 TRBJ2-7 few TRBV5-4 CASSTTGTYEQYF TGTGCCAGCAGCACGACAGGGACCTACGAGCAGTACTTC
. TRBJ2-7 . TRBV28 CASRPRSYEQYF TGTGCCAGCCGGCCCCGCTCCTACGAGCAGTACTTC
. TRBJ1-2 . TRBV25-1 CASSGGMLTTF TGTGCCAGCAGTGGCGGGATGCTAACCACCTTC
. TRBJ2-3 . TRBV18 CASSPLNNRATDTQYF TGTGCCAGCTCACCACTAAACAACAGGGCCACAGATACGCAGTATTTT
TRBD1 TRBJ1-1 . TRBV18 CASSPTGGDAEAFF TGTGCCAGCTCACCTACAGGGGGGGACGCTGAAGCTTTCTTT
. TRBJ2-5 few TRBV4-1 CASSLGPGEETQYF TGCGCCAGCAGCCTCGGGCCAGGGGAAGAGACCCAGTACTTC
TRBD2 TRBJ2-1 few TRBV6-1 CASRTLAGGAENNEQFF TGTGCCAGCAGAACCCTAGCGGGAGGAGCAGAAAACAATGAGCAGTTCTTC
. TRBJ2-6 . TRBV7-9 CASKPQLRSGANVLTF TGTGCCAGCAAACCACAGCTTCGCTCTGGGGCCAACGTCCTGACTTTC